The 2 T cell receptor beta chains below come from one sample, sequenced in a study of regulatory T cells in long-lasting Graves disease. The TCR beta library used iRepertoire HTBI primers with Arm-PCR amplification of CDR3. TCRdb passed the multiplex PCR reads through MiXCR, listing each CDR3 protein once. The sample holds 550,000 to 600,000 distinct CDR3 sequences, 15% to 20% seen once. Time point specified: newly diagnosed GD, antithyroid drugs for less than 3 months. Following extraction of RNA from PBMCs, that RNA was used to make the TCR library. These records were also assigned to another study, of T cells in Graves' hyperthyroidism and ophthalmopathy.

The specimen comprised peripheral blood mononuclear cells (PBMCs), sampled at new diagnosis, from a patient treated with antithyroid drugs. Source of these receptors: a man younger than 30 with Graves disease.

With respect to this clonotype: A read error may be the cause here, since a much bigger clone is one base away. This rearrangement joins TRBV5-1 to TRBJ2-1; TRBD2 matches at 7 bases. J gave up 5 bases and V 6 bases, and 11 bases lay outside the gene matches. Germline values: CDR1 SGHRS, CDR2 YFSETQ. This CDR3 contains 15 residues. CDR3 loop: CASTLQVAGDNEQFF. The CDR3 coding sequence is TGCGCCAGCACCCTTCAAGTAGCGGGCGACAATGAGCAGTTCTTC.

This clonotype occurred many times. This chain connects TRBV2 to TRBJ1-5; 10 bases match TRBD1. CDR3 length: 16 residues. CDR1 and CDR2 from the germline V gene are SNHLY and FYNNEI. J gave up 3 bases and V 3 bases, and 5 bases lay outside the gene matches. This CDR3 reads CASSDPGQGFNQPQHF. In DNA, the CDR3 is TGTGCCAGCAGTGACCCGGGACAGGGGTTCAATCAGCCCCAGCATTTT.